This T cell receptor beta chain was captured in a study of blood T cell repertoires in COVID-19. Generated by immunoSEQ multiplex PCR, the TCRdb table keeps only in-frame clones and is missing some. The data contain 80,000 to 100,000 clones, about nine tenths of them singletons. The CDR3 length is 16 residues. Germline CDR1 is ENHRY and CDR2 is SYGVKD. The V segment lost 3 bases and the J segment 0 bases; nucleotides outside the gene matches: 5. The V call is TRBV10-3, the J call TRBJ2-3; 8 nucleotides line up with TRBD1. What was sequenced was peripheral blood. The receptor's source is a woman aged 50 to 60 with active or convalescent COVID-19. The CDR3, as DNA: TGTGCCATCAGTGACCGTGGACAGGGTAGCACAGATACGCAGTATTTT. Amino acids: CAISDRGQGSTDTQYF.